This T cell receptor (beta chain) stems from a study of response to subunit inactivated influenza vaccine. This clonotype was counted a few times. The V gene's germline CDR1 is ENHRY and CDR2 SYGVKD. This CDR3 region has 16 residues. Trimming at V came to 8 bases and at J to 5 bases, leaving 8 bases not matched to a gene. TCRdb itself ran the RT-PCR reads through MiXCR, one entry per CDR3 protein. This sample has about 570,000 distinct CDR3 sequences, with roughly 10% found just once. The sample also formed part of further work on T cells expressing NK-cell markers. From that study: Synthesis of TCR beta cDNA relied on 5'RACE template switching carrying UMIs. The eight sequenced donors comprised seven who were HCMV-seropositive and one who was seronegative. The leading position in the CD3+CD56-NKG2C+ fraction of a few donors also went to these clonotypes.

The sequence was collected from a man aged 45-60 years who received an inactivated influenza vaccine. The J gene is TRBJ2-5, the V gene TRBV10-3, with 16 positions matching TRBD2. The specimen comprised PBMCs from blood, sampled on the day of vaccination. As DNA, the CDR3 is TGTGCCATCGGGACTAGCGGGAGGGCCGATCGGGAGACCCAGTACTTC. This codes for CAIGTSGRADRETQYF.